This T cell receptor beta chain was retrieved from a study of blood T cell repertoires in COVID-19. Study in general: PBMCs, B-cell-depleted T cells, or T cells provided the cDNA or gDNA that made up the material.

V shed 4 bases and J 2 bases; nucleotides not matched to a gene: 7. CDR3 size: 15 residues. CDR1 and CDR2 (germline): MDHEN, SYDVKM. Sequencing was performed with immunoSEQ multiplex PCR; in TCRdb, only in-frame clones are kept and a portion is missing. This table holds 170,000 or so clones, roughly 90% found once. The TCR was taken from a woman aged 50 to 60 who had recovered from COVID-19. What was sequenced was PBMCs or T cells enriched from blood (not recorded which). The genes are TRBV28 and TRBJ2-7, with 8 bases fitting TRBD2. The CDR3 here is CASSSVAGPTYEQYF. The CDR3 DNA reads as TGTGCCAGCAGTTCCGTAGCGGGACCTACCTACGAGCAGTACTTC.